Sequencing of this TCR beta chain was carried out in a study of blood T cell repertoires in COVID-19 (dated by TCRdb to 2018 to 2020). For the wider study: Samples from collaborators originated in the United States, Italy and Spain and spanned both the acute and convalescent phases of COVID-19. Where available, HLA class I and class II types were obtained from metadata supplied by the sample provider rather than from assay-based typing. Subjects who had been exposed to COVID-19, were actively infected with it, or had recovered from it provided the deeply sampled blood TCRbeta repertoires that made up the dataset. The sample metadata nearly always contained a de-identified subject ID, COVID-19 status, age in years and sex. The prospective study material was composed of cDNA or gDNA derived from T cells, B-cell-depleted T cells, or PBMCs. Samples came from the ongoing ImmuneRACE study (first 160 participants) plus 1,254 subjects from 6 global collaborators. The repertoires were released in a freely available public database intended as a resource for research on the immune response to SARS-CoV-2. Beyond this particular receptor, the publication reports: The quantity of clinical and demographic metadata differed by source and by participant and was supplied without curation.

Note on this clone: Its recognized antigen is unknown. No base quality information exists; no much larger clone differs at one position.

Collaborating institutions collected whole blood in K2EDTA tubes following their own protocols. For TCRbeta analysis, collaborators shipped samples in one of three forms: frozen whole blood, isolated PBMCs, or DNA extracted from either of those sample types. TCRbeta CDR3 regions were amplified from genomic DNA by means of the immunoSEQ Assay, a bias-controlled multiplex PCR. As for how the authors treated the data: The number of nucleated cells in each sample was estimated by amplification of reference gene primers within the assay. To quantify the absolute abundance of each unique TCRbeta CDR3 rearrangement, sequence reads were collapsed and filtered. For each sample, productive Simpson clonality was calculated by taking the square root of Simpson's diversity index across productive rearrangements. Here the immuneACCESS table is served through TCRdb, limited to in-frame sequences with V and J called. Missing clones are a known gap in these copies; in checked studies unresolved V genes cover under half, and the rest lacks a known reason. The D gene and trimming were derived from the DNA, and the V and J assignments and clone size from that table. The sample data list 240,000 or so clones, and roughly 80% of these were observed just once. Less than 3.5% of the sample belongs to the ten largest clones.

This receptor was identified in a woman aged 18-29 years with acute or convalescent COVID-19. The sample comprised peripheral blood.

CDR3 sequence: CASSLLAGFGETQYF. In nucleotides, the sequence is TGTGCCAGCAGTTTACTAGCGGGTTTTGGAGAGACCCAGTACTTC. The chain is encoded by TRBV27 joined to TRBJ2-5; 8 bases in between match TRBD2. The V end gives up 2 bases and the J end 4 bases, leaving 6 bases in the junction not matched to a gene. The CDR3 measures 15 amino acids from cysteine to phenylalanine. Solely the CDR3 DNA is kept, with 45 bases framed from the first base. According to the germline V gene (reference sequence), CDR1 reads MNHEY and CDR2 reads SMNVEV.